The 18 T cell receptor beta chains listed next were all sequenced from one sample in a study of blood T cell repertoires in COVID-19. The repertoire was sequenced with immunoSEQ multiplex PCR; TCRdb's copy has only in-frame clones and lacks some. The data show 250,000 to 350,000 clones, 89% seen once. The sample consisted of PBMCs or T cells enriched from blood (not recorded which). The source of these receptors is a woman between 45 and 65 years old who had been exposed to COVID-19.

This clone appeared once. CDR3 residues: CASSQQAGTSVLDTQYF. The CDR3 DNA sequence: TGTGCCAGCAGCCAACAAGCGGGGACTAGCGTATTGGATACGCAGTATTTT. This chain links TRBV13 with TRBJ2-3; 10 bases align to TRBD2. CDR1 is PRHDT and CDR2 is FYEKMQ in the germline V gene (reference sequence). This CDR3 is 17 amino acids long. With 5 bases clipped from V and 6 bases from J, the junction kept 14 bases outside the gene matches.

The V gene is TRBV15, the J gene TRBJ2-1; maybe TRBD2 (7 bases). CDR3 size: 17 residues. Trimming took 6 bases from V and 0 from J, leaving 18 bases between them. In germline, CDR1 is LNHNV, CDR2 YYDKDF (reference sequence). The CDR3 nucleotides are TGTGCCACCAGTTCACGGGGGGCCGACGTCTCCTACAATGAGCAGTTCTTC. It is translated as CATSSRGADVSYNEQFF.

The rearrangement uses TRBV5-4 and TRBJ2-3; 12 bases are a match to TRBD1. The CDR3 consists of 17 residues. Germline CDR1 and CDR2: SGHNT and YYREEE (reference sequence). Trimming took 3 bases from V and 6 from J; bases not matched to a gene: 11. The CDR3 is CASSSDGTGGAWDTQYF. In DNA form, the CDR3 reads TGTGCCAGCAGCTCCGACGGGACAGGGGGCGCGTGGGATACGCAGTATTTT.

The rearrangement links TRBV3-1 (or the pseudogene TRBV3-2) to TRBJ2-3; D gene ambiguous. Trimming removed 4 bases at V and 4 bases at J, with 15 bases between. The germline gives CDR1 LGHDT, CDR2 YNNKEL (reference sequence). There are 15 residues in the CDR3. The CDR3 loop reads CASSPQTGRADTQYF. DNA of the CDR3: TGTGCCAGCAGCCCTCAGACTGGTCGCGCAGATACGCAGTATTTT.

Only a few counts were recorded for this clone. The rearrangement joins TRBV25-1 to TRBJ1-3; D gene ambiguous. CDR1 and CDR2 from the germline V gene are MGHDK and SYGVNS. Trimming shortened V by 6 bases and J by 2 bases, and 8 bases separated the two germline ends. The CDR3 sequence is 13 residues long. The CDR3: CASRPSTGNTIYF. CDR3 DNA: TGTGCCAGCAGACCTTCTACTGGAAACACCATATATTTT.

This clone was seen just once. The chain joins TRBV7-2 to TRBJ2-2, with D maybe TRBD2 (6 bases). Germline lookup yields CDR1 SGHTA and CDR2 FQGNSA. The CDR3 runs to 13 residues. The V gene lost 4 bases and the J gene lost 9 bases, with 12 bases spanning the gap. CDR3 sequence reads: CASSWGEPRELFF. CDR3 coding DNA: TGTGCCAGCAGCTGGGGGGAGCCCCGGGAGCTGTTTTTT.

The V and J genes are TRBV4-1 and TRBJ2-1; 11 positions agree with TRBD2. Germline V lookup: CDR1 MGHRA, CDR2 YSYEKL. The CDR3 length is 16 residues. Germline trimming cut 3 bases from V and 3 bases from J; bases unmatched to any gene: 4. This CDR3 is CASSQLAGGNYNEQFF. CDR3 sequence (DNA): TGCGCCAGCAGCCAGCTAGCGGGGGGAAACTACAATGAGCAGTTCTTC.

The genes are TRBV5-1 and TRBJ2-5; possible D gene TRBD2, 6 bases. There are 19 residues in the CDR3. Per the germline V gene, CDR1 is SGHRS and CDR2 is YFSETQ. Trimming removed 4 bases at V and 4 bases at J, with 29 bases between. In DNA, the CDR3 is TGCGCCAGCAGCGCAAGACCGGGACTCCCAACCCGGGACCTAGAGACCCAGTACTTC. It specifies CASSARPGLPTRDLETQYF.

The rearrangement links TRBV20-1 to TRBJ1-6, with D possibly matching TRBD1 (6 bases). The CDR3 runs to 14 residues. The V and J ends lost 3 bases and 6 bases respectively, with 12 bases between them. Germline V gene lookup returns CDR1 DFQATT and CDR2 SNEGSKA (reference sequence). The CDR3 DNA reads TGCAGTGCTAGTATCCCGGACAGTAATTCACCCCTCCACTTT. Encoded protein: CSASIPDSNSPLHF.

This sequence joins TRBV5-4 and TRBJ1-1, with 7 bases that match TRBD1. The CDR3 loop spans 14 amino acids. Germline CDR1 is SGHNT and CDR2 is YYREEE (reference sequence). V was clipped by 5 bases and J by 1 base; unmatched bases: 5. CDR3 protein: CASSPGQKNTEAFF. The CDR3 DNA reads TGTGCCAGCAGTCCGGGACAGAAGAACACTGAAGCTTTCTTT.

The gene calls are TRBV6-5 and TRBJ1-5, with D possibly being TRBD1 (5 bases). V was cut by 5 bases and J by 2 bases, with 10 bases left in between. This CDR3 is 14 amino acids long. Per the germline V gene, CDR1 is MNHEY and CDR2 is SVGAGI. CDR3: CASSTQTGNQPQHF. The CDR3 bases are TGTGCCAGCAGTACTCAGACAGGCAATCAGCCCCAGCATTTT.

J is TRBJ1-1 and V is TRBV4-1; no reliable D call. Germline V gene lookup returns CDR1 MGHRA and CDR2 YSYEKL. Trimming took 1 base from V and 7 from J, leaving 10 bases between them. The CDR3 has 13 residues. CDR3 loop: CASSQGRGVEAFF. CDR3 DNA: TGCGCCAGCAGCCAAGGACGGGGAGTTGAAGCTTTCTTT.

The chain employs TRBV2 and TRBJ2-5, with TRBD2 matching over 16 bases. The CDR3 length is 20 residues. Trimming removed 8 bases from V and 3 bases from J; junction bases left unmatched: 18. CDR1 is SNHLY and CDR2 is FYNNEI in the germline V gene. The CDR3 sequence: CASGTGPGLAGGTREETQYF. The DNA for the CDR3 is TGTGCCAGCGGTACGGGCCCGGGACTAGCGGGGGGGACACGCGAAGAGACCCAGTACTTC.

The chain is built from TRBV2 and TRBJ1-1; D not resolved. The V end lost 4 bases, the J end lost 4 bases, and 13 bases lay between the germline ends. The CDR3 consists of 14 residues. CDR1 is SNHLY and CDR2 is FYNNEI in the germline V gene. The DNA of the CDR3 is TGTGCCAGCAGTGGATACACCCGCGGCACTGAAGCTTTCTTT. Translation: CASSGYTRGTEAFF.

V usage is TRBV30 and J usage is TRBJ1-4; TRBD1 aligns across 8 bases. Germline assignment: CDR1 GTSNPN and CDR2 SVGIG (reference sequence). The CDR3 has 14 residues. With V trimmed by 5 bases and J by 5 bases, 7 bases remained unmatched. CDR3 coding DNA: TGTGCCTGGGAACCGGGACAGGCAAATGAAAAACTGTTTTTT. This translates into CAWEPGQANEKLFF.

The V call is TRBV28, the J call TRBJ1-3; 11 bases fit TRBD1. The ends lost 6 bases at V and 0 bases at J; junction bases unmatched: 7. Germline lookup yields CDR1 MDHEN and CDR2 SYDVKM. CDR3 length: 17 residues. CDR3: CASRQGQGGLSGNTIYF. CDR3 in DNA: TGTGCCAGCAGACAGGGACAGGGGGGCCTCTCTGGAAACACCATATATTTT.

This clone was seen a single time. The chain joins TRBV7-9 to TRBJ1-2; 8 nucleotides match TRBD1. Per germline, CDR1 SEHNR and CDR2 FQNEAQ (reference sequence). CDR3 length equals 17 residues. J was trimmed by 8 bases and V by 5 bases; bases with no gene match: 19. CDR3 sequence: CASSLGGTGGGKRGYTF. Written as DNA, the CDR3 is TGTGCCAGCAGCCTAGGAGGGACAGGCGGAGGGAAGAGGGGCTACACCTTC.

The rearrangement links TRBV10-2 to TRBJ1-5; 9 bases agree with TRBD1. The CDR3 totals 17 residues. Germline trimming cut 4 bases from V and 4 bases from J; bases unmatched to any gene: 11. CDR1 is WSHSY, CDR2 SAAADI, per germline. The CDR3 here is CASSAIQGARGNQPQHF. CDR3 bases: TGCGCCAGCAGTGCGATACAGGGGGCGCGGGGAAATCAGCCCCAGCATTTT.